These 22 T cell receptor beta chains were all obtained from the same sample, sequenced in a study of Ad26.COV2.S vaccination and SARS-CoV-2 variants. The repertoire was sequenced with immunoSEQ multiplex PCR; TCRdb's copy has only in-frame clones and lacks some. The sample carries approximately 340,000 clones, 92% recorded once. The sample consisted of peripheral blood, taken after recovery from COVID-19. The receptors derive from a human donor who had recovered from COVID-19.

The chain links TRBV15 to TRBJ2-1; D uncertain. CDR1 and CDR2 from the germline V gene are LNHNV and YYDKDF (reference sequence). The CDR3 contains 16 residues. Trimming left V 5 bases short and J 6 bases short, with 20 bases between. The CDR3 spells CATSPPSTDSGNEQFF. CDR3 DNA sequence: TGTGCCACCAGCCCCCCGTCAACTGACTCTGGCAATGAGCAGTTCTTC.

The rearrangement uses TRBV3-1 (or the pseudogene TRBV3-2) and TRBJ2-5; 8 bases are shared with TRBD2. CDR3 length equals 15 residues. Germline lookup yields CDR1 LGHDT and CDR2 YNNKEL (reference sequence). The ends lost 3 bases at V and 5 bases at J; junction bases unmatched: 8. CDR3 amino acids: CASSQSRGGLETQYF. The CDR3, as DNA: TGTGCCAGCAGCCAGTCACGGGGGGGCCTCGAGACCCAGTACTTC.

This chain links TRBV28 with TRBJ2-3, with D uncertain. The V gene's germline CDR1 is MDHEN and CDR2 SYDVKM. The CDR3 sequence is 13 residues long. V lost 7 bases to trimming and J lost 0 bases, with 8 bases between them. The CDR3 nucleotides are TGTGCCAGCAAGAGTGCTAGCACAGATACGCAGTATTTT. It translates to CASKSASTDTQYF.

This chain uses TRBV4-1 with TRBJ2-7; TRBD2 matches 7 bases. The ends lost 0 bases at V and 4 bases at J; junction bases unmatched: 12. Per the germline V gene, CDR1 is MGHRA and CDR2 is YSYEKL. The CDR3 loop spans 17 amino acids. The DNA of the CDR3 is TGCGCCAGCAGCCAAGATACGGTTGTCCGGGGAGGGTACGAGCAGTACTTC. Residues: CASSQDTVVRGGYEQYF.

V is TRBV4-1 and J is TRBJ1-4; D is ambiguous. Germline CDR1 and CDR2: MGHRA and YSYEKL. The CDR3 has 13 residues. V gave up 4 bases and J gave up 10 bases, with 13 bases separating them. The CDR3 sequence: CASSPLGEGKLFF. CDR3 bases: TGCGCCAGCAGCCCTCTCGGAGAGGGAAAACTGTTTTTT.

The gene calls are TRBV7-2 and TRBJ1-5, with TRBD1 matching over 7 bases. The CDR3 contains 13 residues. V shed 4 bases, J shed 13 bases, and the junction held 10 bases outside the gene matches. CDR1 and CDR2 (germline): SGHTA, FQGNSA. This CDR3 reads CASSSHQGVEQHF. DNA of the CDR3: TGTGCCAGCAGCTCTCACCAGGGGGTTGAACAGCATTTT.

J is TRBJ2-2 and V is TRBV4-1, with D maybe TRBD2 (6 bases). V was cut by 6 bases and J by 5 bases, with 28 bases left in between. The CDR3 totals 19 residues. Germline CDR1 and CDR2: MGHRA and YSYEKL. The CDR3 is CASRGRKRGGGEETGELFF. CDR3 DNA: TGCGCCAGCAGGGGACGCAAGAGGGGCGGAGGGGAAGAGACCGGGGAGCTGTTTTTT.

The chain combines TRBV29-1 with TRBJ1-2, with D hard to call. Germline CDR1 reads SQVTM; CDR2 reads ANQGSEA. This CDR3 has 12 amino acids. V was shortened by 6 bases and J by 5 bases, with 13 bases between the two germline ends. The chain's CDR3 is CSVDDWSYGYTF. DNA of the CDR3: TGCAGCGTCGACGACTGGTCTTATGGCTACACCTTC.

The chain is built from TRBV5-1 and TRBJ1-2, with D unresolved. Trimming removed 5 bases from V and 1 base from J, with 6 bases in between. The CDR3 consists of 12 residues. Per germline, CDR1 SGHRS and CDR2 YFSETQ. The CDR3 loop reads CASRRDNYGYTF. The CDR3 coding sequence is TGCGCCAGCAGGCGGGATAACTATGGCTACACCTTC.

This chain uses TRBV9 with TRBJ1-6; D possibly corresponds to TRBD1 (6 bases). From germline, CDR1 is SGDLS and CDR2 YYNGEE. The ends were cut back, 3 bases at V and 6 bases at J, with 13 bases in the middle. This CDR3 is 15 amino acids long. The CDR3 reads CASSATGTPNSPLHF. As DNA, the CDR3 is TGTGCCAGCAGCGCAACCGGGACACCTAATTCACCCCTCCACTTT.

Here the CDR3 reads CASSRGQTYGYTF. DNA for the CDR3: TGCGCCAGCAGCCGCGGACAGACCTATGGCTACACCTTC. The V call is TRBV5-1, the J call TRBJ1-2, with D maybe TRBD1 (6 bases). This CDR3 is 13 amino acids long. V was pared by 4 bases and J by 4 bases, with 11 bases between. Germline V lookup: CDR1 SGHRS, CDR2 YFSETQ.

The chain links TRBV15 to TRBJ1-1; possibly TRBD1 for D (6 bases). With 0 bases removed from V and 6 bases from J, the gap between germline ends came to 11 bases. Germline V gene sequence: CDR1 LNHNV, CDR2 YYDKDF (reference sequence). The CDR3 runs 14 residues. Here the CDR3 reads CATSRDRGSPEAFF. CDR3 sequence (DNA): TGTGCCACCAGCAGAGACAGGGGATCCCCTGAAGCTTTCTTT.

The chain uses TRBV7-8 and TRBJ2-1; D call uncertain. Germline lookup yields CDR1 SGHVS and CDR2 FQNEAQ. Trimming cost V 1 base and J 9 bases, with 7 bases left between them. This CDR3 region has 12 residues. The CDR3 loop is CASSLGLGEQFF. The CDR3 coding sequence is TGTGCCAGCAGCTTAGGTCTCGGTGAGCAGTTCTTC.

The V and J genes are TRBV7-9 and TRBJ1-2; 9 bases line up with TRBD1. From germline, CDR1 is SEHNR and CDR2 FQNEAQ (reference sequence). V was clipped by 2 bases and J by 6 bases; unmatched bases: 4. The CDR3 is 14 residues long. CDR3 bases: TGTGCCAGCAGCTTAATACAGGGGGCTGATGGCTACACCTTC. Protein: CASSLIQGADGYTF.

This clone was detected a few times. The chain links TRBV4-3 to TRBJ1-5; the D is unclear. V lost 0 bases, J lost 4 bases, and 13 bases lay in between. The CDR3 spans 16 residues. The germline V gene has CDR1 LGHNA and CDR2 YSLEER. Written as DNA, the CDR3 is TGCGCCAGCAGCCAAGATAGGCTGGTGGGGAATCAGCCCCAGCATTTT. Translated, it gives CASSQDRLVGNQPQHF.

V usage is TRBV3-1 (or the pseudogene TRBV3-2) and J usage is TRBJ1-2; D call uncertain. The ends were cut back, 1 base at V and 4 bases at J, with 16 bases in the middle. This CDR3 comprises 16 residues. Germline V gene lookup returns CDR1 LGHDT and CDR2 YNNKEL (reference sequence). Here the CDR3 reads CASSQGFGSAGYGYTF. The CDR3, as DNA: TGTGCCAGCAGCCAAGGGTTTGGTTCCGCGGGCTATGGCTACACCTTC.

This chain joins TRBV5-6 and TRBJ1-5; 9 bases map to TRBD1. Germline V gives CDR1 SGHDT, CDR2 YYEEEE. This CDR3 is 15 amino acids long. V gave up 7 bases and J gave up 6 bases; unmatched junction bases: 11. CDR3 region: CASSQDRGVSQPQHF. CDR3 DNA: TGTGCCAGCTCTCAGGACAGGGGAGTTAGTCAGCCCCAGCATTTT.

This clone was recorded a few times. The J gene is TRBJ1-1, the V gene TRBV27; D ambiguous. Germline-derived CDR1 and CDR2 are MNHEY and SMNVEV (reference sequence). CDR3 length: 11 residues. The V end was cut by 8 bases, the J end by 1 base, with 5 bases between. In nucleotides, the CDR3 is TGTGCCAGCGGGCAGAACACTGAAGCTTTCTTT. It encodes CASGQNTEAFF.

The V and J genes are TRBV12-3 or TRBV12-4 and TRBJ1-6, with TRBD1 as a possible D gene (5 bases). Trimming removed 2 bases from V and 7 bases from J, with 6 bases in between. CDR3 length: 13 amino acids. CDR3 sequence: CASSLRGNSPLHF. The CDR3 region has the DNA TGTGCCAGCAGTTTAAGGGGAAATTCACCCCTCCACTTT.

This sequence joins TRBV11-2 and TRBJ2-2; no clear D. The germline V gene has CDR1 SGHAT and CDR2 FQNNGV. This CDR3 is built from 12 residues. The V gene lost 3 bases and the J gene lost 3 bases, with 2 bases spanning the gap. The CDR3 sequence is CASSLYTGELFF. CDR3 bases: TGTGCCAGCAGCTTGTACACCGGGGAGCTGTTTTTT.

This sequence joins TRBV5-6 and TRBJ2-5; the match to TRBD2 covers 14 bases. Germline V gene data show CDR1 as SGHDT and CDR2 as YYEEEE. J was trimmed by 9 bases and V by 4 bases; bases with no gene match: 8. This CDR3 contains 15 residues. CDR3 sequence (DNA): TGTGCCAGCAGCCCTGGACTAGCGGGGGGCAGGGCCCAGTACTTC. The encoded protein is CASSPGLAGGRAQYF.

This chain joins TRBV6-2 or TRBV6-3 and TRBJ1-2, with D maybe TRBD1 (6 bases). V was trimmed by 4 bases and J by 8 bases, leaving 14 bases between them. The CDR3 is 13 residues long. Germline CDR1 MNHEY, CDR2 SVGEGT. The CDR3 DNA sequence: TGTGCCAGCAGTTCCAGGGGACCGGCAGGCTACACCTTC. Translation gives CASSSRGPAGYTF.